The T cell receptor (beta chain) under discussion was sequenced for a study of early T cells in non-severe SARS-CoV-2 infection. Looking at the study overall: Sequencing used unsorted whole-blood bulk RNA, so chains lack pairing.

In the case of this clonotype: As yet, its antigen is unknown.

V gave up 5 bases and J gave up 5 bases; unmatched junction bases: 3. The CDR3 totals 12 residues. Per the germline V gene, CDR1 is MDHEN and CDR2 is SYDVKM. Notes on the study in general: Anti-spike CD8 responses were favored in VDJdb matching, and private and CD4 specificities were missed.

Individual cDNA molecules each received unique molecular identifiers attached to them. TCRdb re-analysed the 5' RACE reads in MiXCR, keeping a single row per CDR3 protein. The table lists just under 90,000 distinct CDR3 sequences, over 13% of them singletons. Sequencing was carried out using whole blood. This sequence was found in an adult who was a healthcare worker with PCR-confirmed SARS-CoV-2 infection or an uninfected control (not recorded which). The V gene is TRBV28, the J gene TRBJ2-7, with 7 bases that match TRBD2. The CDR3 sequence: CASSGGVHEQYF. DNA of the CDR3: TGTGCCAGCAGTGGGGGGGTCCACGAGCAGTACTTC.